This T cell receptor beta chain was recorded in a study of OX40 agonist ivuxolimab in advanced cancers. General observations from the study: At doses 0.1 to 3.0 mg/kg, CD4+ and CD8+ clones expanded. Not determined was the antigen specificity of the expanded peripheral T cells.

Only in-frame clones appear in the TCRdb table, and some are missing; sequencing was by immunoSEQ multiplex PCR. The table shows tens of thousands of clones, with more than 85% occurring only once. This CDR3 comprises 16 residues. V gave up 2 bases and J gave up 6 bases; unmatched junction bases: 10. The V gene's germline CDR1 is WNHNN and CDR2 SYGVQD (reference sequence). Details on this clone: Its antigen remains unknown.

Patients were excluded for autoimmune disease history or systemic immunosuppression. This TCR derives from an adult with an advanced solid tumor such as melanoma, head and neck, liver or kidney cancer. This rearrangement joins TRBV10-1 to TRBJ1-1; 9 nucleotides match TRBD1. Sequenced material: CD4+ or CD8+ T cells sorted from blood, taken in a trial of the OX40 agonist ivuxolimab. In DNA, the CDR3 is TGCGCCAGCAGTGAGCAACAGGGGGCAAGAAGGGCTGAAGCTTTCTTT. Its protein is CASSEQQGARRAEAFF.